These 26 T cell receptor beta chains were sequenced from one sample in a study of cytomegalovirus exposure and HLA in healthy donors. PCR employed 60 Vbeta and 13 Jbeta primers. Measured with immunoSEQ multiplex PCR; TCRdb has only the in-frame clones, and not every one. The sample lists around 74,000 clones, about 80% occurring once. The source material was PBMCs. The receptors shown here come from a man in his thirties or forties in good health and CMV-seronegative.

The chain uses TRBV5-5 and TRBJ1-6, with D perhaps matching TRBD1 (6 bases). Trimming took off 6 bases at V and 7 bases at J, with 11 bases between the two ends. The CDR3 runs to 13 residues. CDR1 and CDR2 from the germline V gene are SGHKS and YYEKEE (reference sequence). CDR3 amino acids: CASTWTDNSPLHF. The CDR3 nucleotides read TGTGCCAGCACCTGGACAGACAATTCACCCCTCCACTTT.

A note on this clone: The junction and the germline gene differ at one end; a read error may be behind it. The V call is TRBV9, the J call TRBJ1-1, with D uncertain. This CDR3 comprises 13 residues. Germline V lookup: CDR1 SGDLS, CDR2 YYNGEE. The CDR3 DNA is TGTGCCAGCAGCGTAGGGGATCGGACTGAAGCTCTCTTT. This translates into CASSVGDRTEALF.

This sequence joins TRBV29-1 and TRBJ2-1, with D tentatively TRBD2 (5 bases). The CDR3 consists of 14 residues. Germline V CDR1 and CDR2: SQVTM, ANQGSEA. V lost 4 bases and J 4 bases, leaving 14 bases between the germline ends. In nucleotides, the CDR3 is TGCAGCGTTGTACAGCGGACCCTTTACAATGAGCAGTTCTTC. The encoded protein is CSVVQRTLYNEQFF.

This clone has a single count. Its ends do not fully match the called genes, so a read error is possible. This rearrangement joins TRBV27 to TRBJ1-2; D uncertain. Germline lookup yields CDR1 MNHEY and CDR2 SMNVEV (reference sequence). This CDR3 comprises 15 residues. The CDR3 DNA sequence: TGTGCCACCCAAGGAACGGGATCCTCGGACTATGGCTACCCCTTC. Amino acid sequence: CATQGTGSSDYGYPF.

CDR3 loop: CASSFLGTEIYGYTF. In DNA form, the CDR3 reads TGTGCCAGCAGTTTTCTTGGGACAGAGATCTATGGCTACACCTTC. The V and J genes are TRBV6-5 and TRBJ1-2, with 7 bases lining up with TRBD1. The CDR3 runs to 15 residues. Germline trimming cut 4 bases from V and 4 bases from J; bases unmatched to any gene: 9. Germline values: CDR1 MNHEY, CDR2 SVGAGI.

The chain links TRBV27 to TRBJ1-4; D remains unclear. Trimming took off 0 bases at V and 4 bases at J, with 12 bases between the two ends. This CDR3 is 16 amino acids long. Germline V gene data show CDR1 as MNHEY and CDR2 as SMNVEV (reference sequence). CDR3 coding DNA: TGTGCCAGCAGTTTATCGATTAACCCAGGTAATGAAAAACTGTTTTTT. Protein product: CASSLSINPGNEKLFF.

The rearrangement uses TRBV18 and TRBJ1-1; D ambiguous. From germline, CDR1 is KGHSH and CDR2 LQKENI. The CDR3 has 14 amino acids. V lost 3 bases, J lost 2 bases, and 10 bases lay in between. The chain's CDR3 is CASSPGVENTEAFF. The DNA of the CDR3 is TGTGCCAGCTCACCGGGAGTGGAAAACACTGAAGCTTTCTTT.

The chain joins TRBV6-4 to TRBJ1-6; 9 bases are a match to TRBD1. V trimming: 3 bases; J trimming: 7 bases; junction bases outside the gene matches: 1. The CDR3 is 14 amino acids. Per the germline V gene, CDR1 is MRHNA and CDR2 is SNTAGT. The CDR3 region has the DNA TGTGCCAGCAGTGAGGGGACAGGGAATTCACCCCTCCACTTT. Translated: CASSEGTGNSPLHF.

The CDR3 spells CASSSERQGGWETQYF. CDR3 nucleotides: TGTGCCAGCAGCTCAGAGAGACAGGGAGGATGGGAGACCCAGTACTTC. This sequence joins TRBV7-9 and TRBJ2-5; D possibly corresponds to TRBD1 (7 bases). Deletions cut 4 bases from V and 5 bases from J, with 20 bases between. This CDR3 has 16 amino acids. The germline V gene encodes CDR1 SEHNR and CDR2 FQNEAQ (reference sequence).

This chain joins TRBV7-2 and TRBJ2-7; TRBD2 agrees at 10 bases. CDR1 and CDR2 (germline): SGHTA, FQGNSA. The V and J ends lost 4 bases and 5 bases, in that order; junction bases with no gene match: 5. The CDR3 loop spans 14 amino acids. CDR3 region: CASSSNSGGDEQYF. CDR3 DNA sequence: TGTGCCAGCAGCTCGAACAGCGGGGGGGACGAGCAGTACTTC.

This sequence joins TRBV4-2 and TRBJ2-1; possible D gene TRBD2, 5 bases. Germline V lookup: CDR1 LGHNA, CDR2 YNFKEQ. This CDR3 spans 16 amino acids. V gave up 1 base and J gave up 3 bases, with 13 bases separating them. Here the CDR3 reads CASSQGVTSGYNEQFF. Written as DNA, the CDR3 is TGTGCCAGCAGCCAAGGGGTAACGAGCGGCTACAATGAGCAGTTCTTC.

This clone was seen only once. The chain uses TRBV4-1 and TRBJ2-7; no clear D gene. The CDR3 runs 18 residues. Germline V CDR1 and CDR2: MGHRA, YSYEKL. V was shortened by 0 bases and J by 2 bases, with 20 bases between the two germline ends. The CDR3 DNA follows: TGCGCCAGCAGCCAAGACAGTCCCTTCGGCTGGGCCACCTACGAGCAGTACTTC. As protein: CASSQDSPFGWATYEQYF.

Only one count was recorded for this clone. The V and J genes are TRBV5-4 and TRBJ2-1, with a possible D match to TRBD1 (7 bases). The CDR3 consists of 17 residues. The germline V gene encodes CDR1 SGHNT and CDR2 YYREEE (reference sequence). V was cut by 4 bases and J by 1 base, with 18 bases left in between. CDR3 loop: CASSPGAGGLSYNEQFF. The CDR3 DNA reads as TGTGCCAGCAGCCCAGGGGCAGGGGGGTTATCCTACAATGAGCAGTTCTTC.

The genes are TRBV27 and TRBJ2-7; TRBD1 matches at 8 bases. The CDR3 sequence is 16 residues long. In germline, CDR1 is MNHEY, CDR2 SMNVEV (reference sequence). Trimming took 5 bases from V and 1 from J; bases not matched to a gene: 10. As DNA, the CDR3 is TGTGCCAGCAGTCCGTCCTCGGGACAGGTATCCTACGAGCAGTACTTC. Its protein product is CASSPSSGQVSYEQYF.

V gene TRBV4-2 combines with J gene TRBJ2-1, with 8 bases matching TRBD2. Germline loops: CDR1 LGHNA, CDR2 YNFKEQ. This CDR3 region has 14 residues. The J segment lost 7 bases and the V segment lost 6 bases, leaving 8 bases of the junction unmatched. The CDR3 nucleotides read TGTGCCAGCAGTCGGGGGGGGGTTTGGAATGAGCAGTTCTTC. This sequence encodes CASSRGGVWNEQFF.

J is TRBJ2-4 and V is TRBV5-1; D may be TRBD2 (6 bases). The CDR3 is 13 residues long. V was cut by 0 bases and J by 8 bases, with 9 bases left in between. Germline V gene data show CDR1 as SGHRS and CDR2 as YFSETQ. The CDR3: CASSLGGEDIQYF. The CDR3 DNA is TGCGCCAGCAGCTTGGGAGGGGAGGACATTCAGTACTTC.

This clone was recorded only once. The CDR3 sequence is CSVDWSGRNICEQYF. The CDR3 DNA sequence: TGCAGCGTTGACTGGTCAGGGCGCAATATTTGCGAGCAGTACTTC. This rearrangement joins TRBV29-1 to TRBJ2-7; TRBD1 is a possible D gene (5 bases). CDR1 SQVTM and CDR2 ANQGSEA come from the germline V gene. The ends were cut back, 3 bases at V and 6 bases at J, with 21 bases in the middle. The CDR3 consists of 15 residues.

The chain has TRBV29-1 and TRBJ2-7, with TRBD2 identical over 10 bases. V shed 5 bases, J shed 2 bases, and the junction held 15 bases outside the gene matches. The CDR3 has 17 amino acids. CDR1 SQVTM and CDR2 ANQGSEA come from the germline V gene. CDR3 amino acids: CSVSAGGTVSPAYEQYF. The CDR3 bases are TGCAGCGTTTCAGCGGGAGGGACGGTCTCACCGGCCTACGAGCAGTACTTC.

The V and J genes are TRBV4-1 and TRBJ2-5; possible D gene TRBD1, 6 bases. This CDR3 has 15 residues. Germline CDR1 and CDR2: MGHRA and YSYEKL. Trimming removed 4 bases at V and 0 bases at J, with 12 bases between. The CDR3 sequence: CASSRGTSDQETQYF. The CDR3 nucleotides read TGCGCCAGCAGCCGGGGGACAAGTGACCAAGAGACCCAGTACTTC.

The V gene is TRBV5-4, the J gene TRBJ1-1; D unresolved. The CDR3 covers 15 residues. V was pared by 4 bases and J by 1 base, with 14 bases between. Germline V CDR1 and CDR2: SGHNT, YYREEE (reference sequence). CDR3 nucleotides: TGTGCCAGCAGCCCTCAATCGATGAGGAACACTGAAGCTTTCTTT. This sequence encodes CASSPQSMRNTEAFF.

The CDR3 reads CASSQATRALTGELFF. The DNA of the CDR3 is TGTGCCAGCAGCCAAGCGACTAGGGCTCTCACCGGGGAGCTGTTTTTT. V usage is TRBV4-2 and J usage is TRBJ2-2; tentatively, D is TRBD2 (6 bases). Per the germline V gene, CDR1 is LGHNA and CDR2 is YNFKEQ. The V end was cut by 1 base, the J end by 4 bases, with 13 bases between. CDR3 length equals 16 residues.

The chain is built from TRBV29-1 and TRBJ2-3, with 7 bases aligning to TRBD2. The germline V gene has CDR1 SQVTM and CDR2 ANQGSEA. The CDR3 has 12 residues. V dropped 7 bases and J dropped 3; count of bases not matched to a gene: 4. CDR3 in DNA: TGCAGCGGCCGCGGGGGAACAGATACGCAGTATTTT. Its translation: CSGRGGTDTQYF.

By frequency in the sample, this clone is medium-sized. The rearrangement links TRBV6-5 to TRBJ1-4; D remains unclear. Trimming removed 0 bases from V and 6 bases from J, with 11 bases in between. The CDR3 is 15 residues long. Germline V gene sequence: CDR1 MNHEY, CDR2 SVGAGI. The chain's CDR3 is CASSYSGGRYEKLFF. The DNA for the CDR3 is TGTGCCAGCAGTTACTCAGGCGGGCGGTATGAAAAACTGTTTTTT.

This chain connects TRBV11-2 to TRBJ2-5, with a tentative D call TRBD2 (6 bases). V was pared by 5 bases and J by 5 bases, with 18 bases between. The V gene's germline CDR1 is SGHAT and CDR2 FQNNGV. There are 15 residues in the CDR3. The CDR3 loop is CASSHPGLRGETQYF. The CDR3 bases are TGTGCCAGCAGCCACCCGGGCCTTCGGGGGGAGACCCAGTACTTC.

The CDR3 loop reads CASSLPSERSGYTF. CDR3 nucleotides: TGTGCCAGCAGCTTGCCATCAGAGCGCAGTGGCTACACCTTC. This sequence joins TRBV7-9 and TRBJ1-2; D remains ambiguous. Trimming stripped 3 bases from V and 7 bases from J, with 15 bases between. Germline V gene sequence: CDR1 SEHNR, CDR2 FQNEAQ (reference sequence). CDR3 length: 14 residues.

V is TRBV14 and J is TRBJ1-2; no clear D. Trimming took 4 bases from V and 8 from J, leaving 14 bases between them. The CDR3 totals 13 residues. From germline, CDR1 is SGHDN and CDR2 FVKESK. The CDR3 nucleotides read TGTGCCAGCAGCCCCCGGTTAAGCGAGGGCTACACCTTC. It translates to CASSPRLSEGYTF.